These T cell receptor beta chains were read from a single sample in a study of blood T cell repertoires in COVID-19. Using immunoSEQ multiplex PCR, the repertoire was profiled, and TCRdb retains in-frame clones only, with some absent. The table lists about 270,000 clones, 70% to 90% of them singletons. The source material was PBMCs or T cells enriched from blood (not recorded which). The receptors come from a woman in her twenties or thirties with acute COVID-19. The conserved cysteine and the conserved F or W are not part of the CDR3 here. The order of the fields is CDR3 protein, V gene, J gene.

CDR3: ACIIRGAKNIQY
V: TRBV30
J: TRBJ2-4

CDR3: ASRREGGVHEQF
V: TRBV3-1/TRBV3-2
J: TRBJ2-1

CDR3: ASSLTGVETQY
V: TRBV6-5
J: TRBJ2-5

CDR3: ASSVGQGGSPLH
V: TRBV9
J: TRBJ1-6

CDR3: ASSYHRTGGIENTEAF
V: TRBV6-2/TRBV6-3
J: TRBJ1-1

CDR3: ASSWPGQGFEQY
V: TRBV11-2
J: TRBJ2-7

CDR3: ASSFGDRVNYGYT
V: TRBV5-1
J: TRBJ1-2

CDR3: ASSTGQETQY
V: TRBV12-3/TRBV12-4
J: TRBJ2-5

CDR3: ASTISSYGYT
V: TRBV28
J: TRBJ1-2

CDR3: ASSQDGGGRTDTQY
V: TRBV3-1/TRBV3-2
J: TRBJ2-3

CDR3: ASSPGVLDTDTQY
V: TRBV7-9
J: TRBJ2-3

CDR3: ASSQTSYSNQPQH
V: TRBV18
J: TRBJ1-5

CDR3: ASSEPSRGQETQY
V: TRBV5-1
J: TRBJ2-5

CDR3: ASSQKGASTGELF
V: TRBV3-1/TRBV3-2
J: TRBJ2-2

CDR3: ASSSPGTEAF
V: TRBV27
J: TRBJ1-1

CDR3: ASSRPGVNTEAF
V: TRBV5-6
J: TRBJ1-1

CDR3: ASGQGASYEQY
V: TRBV7-9
J: TRBJ2-7

CDR3: ASSQERETTGELF
V: TRBV4-2
J: TRBJ2-2

CDR3: ASSRWGDRATQETQY
V: TRBV3-1/TRBV3-2
J: TRBJ2-5

CDR3: ASSRQGLGTGELF
V: TRBV7-3
J: TRBJ2-2

CDR3: ASSPGLLNQPQH
V: TRBV9
J: TRBJ1-5

CDR3: ASSQWTGTTYGYT
V: TRBV14
J: TRBJ1-2

CDR3: ASSWTSGGYNEQF
V: TRBV6-5
J: TRBJ2-1

CDR3: SNITGWVQETQY
V: TRBV29-1
J: TRBJ2-5

CDR3: ASSWLPGGEQY
V: TRBV5-5
J: TRBJ2-7

CDR3: ASSRGQGEYGYT
V: TRBV5-1
J: TRBJ1-2

CDR3: ATSRDLAGVQETQY
V: TRBV15
J: TRBJ2-5

CDR3: ASSQLAGVLPSTDTQY
V: TRBV7-6
J: TRBJ2-3

CDR3: ASSPTSASSYNEQF
V: TRBV7-3
J: TRBJ2-1

CDR3: SSRDSYEQY
V: TRBV29-1
J: TRBJ2-7

CDR3: AWRTSGSINEQF
V: TRBV30
J: TRBJ2-1

CDR3: ASSIGWLAGIYNEQF
V: TRBV19
J: TRBJ2-1

CDR3: ASSLSGGASSYEQY
V: TRBV7-2
J: TRBJ2-7

CDR3: ASSGGATGNTEAF
V: TRBV10-1
J: TRBJ1-1

CDR3: ASSSRGTDRKY
V: TRBV28
J: TRBJ2-3

CDR3: ASSPPVGGGVETQY
V: TRBV18
J: TRBJ2-5

CDR3: ASSYSFRTDTQY
V: TRBV6-5
J: TRBJ2-3

CDR3: ASSSSTGDNSPLH
V: TRBV11-2
J: TRBJ1-6

CDR3: ASSTTGGREKLF
V: TRBV27
J: TRBJ1-4

CDR3: ASSLGTGGGYEQY
V: TRBV4-3
J: TRBJ2-7

CDR3: ASSPWGHLTTYEQY
V: TRBV27
J: TRBJ2-7

CDR3: ASSSSGGTEAF
V: TRBV5-1
J: TRBJ1-1

CDR3: ATSRVAGVGNTIY
V: TRBV15
J: TRBJ1-3

CDR3: ASSPLAGGGNEQF
V: TRBV6-5
J: TRBJ2-1

CDR3: ASSQDYGGGSYEQY
V: TRBV4-3
J: TRBJ2-7

CDR3: ASSNGYGYT
V: TRBV3-1/TRBV3-2
J: TRBJ1-2

CDR3: ASRLRGIDQPQH
V: TRBV19
J: TRBJ1-5

CDR3: ASSQDPQGGSDTDTQY
V: TRBV14
J: TRBJ2-3

CDR3: ASSFRGYLSGNTIY
V: TRBV27
J: TRBJ1-3

CDR3: ASSLRDSYEQY
V: TRBV7-9
J: TRBJ2-7

CDR3: ASSLGGGSTDTQY
V: TRBV5-1
J: TRBJ2-3

CDR3: ASSSRTSNQPQH
V: TRBV5-5
J: TRBJ1-5

CDR3: ASSGGGVNYSPLH
V: TRBV2
J: TRBJ1-6

CDR3: ASSLATGVSSPLH
V: TRBV5-4
J: TRBJ1-6

CDR3: ASSRGTSGGTDTQY
V: TRBV5-1
J: TRBJ2-3

CDR3: ASSQGTSGGYEQY
V: TRBV4-1
J: TRBJ2-7

CDR3: ASKQTGELF
V: TRBV2
J: TRBJ2-2

CDR3: ASSLALGLAQF
V: TRBV28
J: TRBJ2-1

CDR3: ASSQDILAVSYEQY
V: TRBV3-1/TRBV3-2
J: TRBJ2-7